Presented here are 4 T cell receptor beta chains from one specimen sequenced in a study of blood T cell repertoires in COVID-19. Data came from immunoSEQ multiplex PCR; TCRdb stores just in-frame clones and leaves some out. The data hold a few hundred thousand clones, with about 86% observed a single time. Source material: peripheral blood. These receptor sequences come from a woman in her seventies with COVID-19, enrolled during active disease.

This rearrangement joins TRBV18 to TRBJ2-2, with TRBD2 as a possible D gene (6 bases). Trimming pared 4 bases from V and 0 bases from J, leaving 9 bases between. In germline, CDR1 is KGHSH, CDR2 LQKENI. The CDR3 is 15 residues long. CDR3 in amino acids: CASSRRGSNTGELFF. CDR3 coding DNA: TGTGCCAGCTCACGCCGGGGGTCGAACACCGGGGAGCTGTTTTTT.

J is TRBJ2-5 and V is TRBV6-5; 7 nucleotides match TRBD1. This CDR3 is 14 amino acids long. Germline CDR1 is MNHEY and CDR2 is SVGAGI. V lost 8 bases to trimming and J lost 5 bases; unmatched junction nucleotides: 11. This CDR3 reads CASSRRQGGETQYF. The CDR3, as DNA: TGTGCCAGCTCCAGACGACAGGGCGGGGAGACCCAGTACTTC.

The rearrangement joins TRBV10-3 to TRBJ2-2; weak D call: TRBD2 (6 bases). The CDR3 is 15 amino acids. Germline values: CDR1 ENHRY, CDR2 SYGVKD. The CDR3 DNA is TGTGCTGTCCAGGGAGGACTAACGAACACCGGGGAGCTGTTTTTT. Its protein product is CAVQGGLTNTGELFF.

This sequence joins TRBV27 and TRBJ1-4; TRBD1 agrees at 7 bases. Germline lookup yields CDR1 MNHEY and CDR2 SMNVEV (reference sequence). J lost 10 bases, V lost 5 bases, and 7 bases had no gene match. The CDR3 length is 13 residues. DNA for the CDR3: TGTGCCAGCAGTCCCCACACAGGGGCAAAACTGTTTTTT. Protein product: CASSPHTGAKLFF.